Given below is one T cell receptor (beta chain) in context. The antigen is undetermined. V gave up 5 bases and J gave up 0 bases; unmatched junction bases: 4. The CDR3 consists of 16 residues. Germline V lookup: CDR1 SGHVS, CDR2 FQNEAQ. This sample stems from a study of OX40 agonist ivuxolimab in advanced cancers. Study-level background: Patients achieving partial responses numbered three: one hepatocellular carcinoma case and two cutaneous melanoma cases.

Study-wide results and caveats: Expanded clones were, on average, more numerous among CD8+ T cells than CD4+.

Patients were excluded for autoimmune disease history or systemic immunosuppression. Generated by immunoSEQ multiplex PCR, the TCRdb table keeps only in-frame clones and is missing some. The data show around 100,000 clones, 89% seen once. The sequence derives from an adult with an advanced solid tumor such as melanoma, head and neck, liver or kidney cancer. The sequenced sample was CD4+ or CD8+ T cells sorted from blood, obtained in a trial of the OX40 agonist ivuxolimab. The chain recombines TRBV7-8 with TRBJ1-5, with TRBD1 matching 10 bases. The CDR3 bases are TGTGCCAGCAGCCCCCGGGACAGGGGTAGCAATCAGCCCCAGCATTTT. Its protein product is CASSPRDRGSNQPQHF. Looking up the rest from reference TRBV7-8 and TRBJ1-5 gives the full variable domain: GAGVSQSPRYKVAKRGQDVALRCDPISGHVSLFWYQQALGQGPEFLTYFQNEAQLDKSGLPSDRFFAERPEGSVSTLKIQRTQQEDSAVYLCASSPRDRGSNQPQHFGDGTRLSIL.